The TCR beta chain described here comes from a study of shared clonotypes between healthy human individuals (dated by TCRdb to the early 2020s). With respect to the entire study: The cohort included a few men and a couple of women between 18 and 49 years of age. For each donor, three plates each were used for CD4 naive and CD4 memory, two plates were used for CD8 naive, and one plate was used for CD8 memory. Blood TCR repertoires of about 5 healthy adults were deeply sequenced to estimate repertoire size and the extent of clonotype sharing between individuals. Different laboratories and diverse techniques were used to prepare libraries and sequence TCR repertoires, to increase sequencing depth and limit assay-specific biases. Between about 0.8 and 9 billion PBMCs per donor were obtained by leukapheresis. What the research found in general, with its limitations: Pairwise subsampling indicated that sequencing depth was expected to affect the degree of clonotype sharing among donors. Compared with non-shared clonotypes, the clonotypes found in all four sorted-subset donors had higher generation probabilities. Even with the large sequencing depth, rarefaction of the sorted-subset datasets indicated that sequencing was incomplete. Sampling was restricted to blood, and TCR repertoires in tissues likely differ from the TCR repertoires found in blood. Approximately 5% of naive CD4, more than 3% of naive CD8, approximately 2.2% of memory CD4, and about 0.4% of memory CD8 clonotypes were shared across a handful of donors. Larger estimated clonotype richness was generally found for naive subsets than for memory subsets. Because the study included only a small number of donors, the genetic and exposure-history diversity represented was limited.

Details on this clone: This receptor's antigen is unknown. No qualities accompany the bases; no much larger clone lies one base away.

TCR CDR3 regions were amplified from genomic DNA by multiplex PCR using the deep immunoSEQ assay. For each cell subset, the extracted genomic DNA was distributed evenly across all wells of several immunoSEQ 96-well plates, and each plate served as one replicate. For sorted subsets, roughly 200 ng genomic DNA, equal to tens of thousands of T cell genomes, was loaded into each replicate PCR. The purified libraries were quantified using a Qubit 3.0 fluorometer, sized with a Bioanalyzer 2100, and then quantified again using the KAPA Library Quantification kit. Every immunoSEQ 96-well plate was sequenced on a dedicated single-read 150-cycle Illumina NextSeq 550 flow cell. In the original analysis: Because the immunoSEQ output held only junctional sequences and lacked quality scores, the filtering could not match the filtering applied to full-length reads. To assign V/J genes and CDR3, sequences were annotated against IMGT germline references using PyIR, a Python wrapper for IgBLAST v1.9. Reads were filtered out if the reads had weak V/J assignments (E-value above 1e-6), no CDR3, stop codons, out-of-frame junctions, or ambiguous translated residues. V3J clonotypes were defined as sequences sharing an identical inferred V gene, J gene, and CDR3 amino acid sequence. To compute the percentage overlap between repertoires, the number of shared unique clonotypes was divided by the size of the smaller repertoire. Repertoire richness was assessed with RTK rarefaction, the Chao1 estimator, and Recon v2.1 estimates of unobserved clonotypes. Generation probabilities for all TCRbeta clonotypes obtained by the gDNA method from a handful of donors were computed using OLGA. TCRdb's version of the immuneACCESS table is confined to in-frame rearrangements and falls short of the full clone set. An unresolved V gene accounts for under half of the shortfall where checked; the remainder is of unknown origin. The V and J calls and clone size come from that table; D and trimming were worked out from the DNA. The sample table shows a few million clones, and over 90% are seen once. The ten largest clonotypes hold 0.3% to 0.4% of the sample.

The donors were healthy, HIV-negative adults who had no recently reported acute infections or vaccinations. Every donor was a Caucasian adult residing in Nashville, Tennessee, USA. Magnetic negative selection was used to enrich CD4+ T cells, after which naive cells were positively selected on CD45RA and the negative fraction became the memory subset. Blood was collected by leukapheresis, and PBMCs were isolated by Ficoll-Histopaque density gradient centrifugation and then cryopreserved in liquid nitrogen vapor phase. Analytical flow cytometry was used to check the purity and quantity of every magnetically sorted T cell population. Each sorted fraction had its genomic DNA isolated and then quantified by UV absorbance on a Nanodrop 2000c. The V and J ends are trimmed by 0 bases and 0 bases, leaving 10 bases between them. Sequences SGHRS (CDR1) and YFSETQ (CDR2) are obtained from the germline V gene. Measured from the cysteine to the phenylalanine, the CDR3 is 16 residues long. Solely the CDR3 DNA is kept, with 48 bases framed from the first base.

Recombination linked TRBV5-1 to TRBJ2-1; the D gene is possibly TRBD1 or TRBD2, with 5 bases matching each. This TCR came from a man between 18 and 29 years old in good health. Some clones in this sample may be carry-over from other donors' samples. The source material was naive CD4+ T cells from PBMCs. This specimen's cell subset or site label, interpreted: CD45RA+ positively selected. The CDR3 loop reads CASSLGLGDSYNEQFF. The DNA is as follows: TGCGCCAGCAGCTTGGGATTGGGGGACTCCTACAATGAGCAGTTCTTC.